These 7 T cell receptor beta chains share one sample of origin, sequenced in a study of blood T cell repertoires in COVID-19. Method: immunoSEQ multiplex PCR; TCRdb's copy keeps in-frame clones and lacks some. Among about 69,000 clones listed, 85% were seen once. Sample: peripheral blood. The receptors come from a man at least 80 years old with acute or convalescent COVID-19.

This clone was observed once. V and J are TRBV2 and TRBJ1-6, with TRBD1 matching over 10 bases. Germline values: CDR1 SNHLY, CDR2 FYNNEI. CDR3 length: 14 amino acids. V lost 5 bases and J lost 9; bases outside the gene matches: 4. CDR3 nucleotides: TGTGCCAGCAGTACTGGACAGGGGGTTTCACCCCTCCACTTT. Residues: CASSTGQGVSPLHF.

This chain's CDR3 is CASSLVAGGYEQYF. In nucleotides, the CDR3 is TGTGCCAGCAGCTTAGTGGCCGGGGGTTACGAGCAGTACTTC. The V call is TRBV11-1, the J call TRBJ2-7, with D possibly TRBD2 on 6 matching bases. Germline values: CDR1 SGHAT, CDR2 FQDESV (reference sequence). The CDR3 contains 14 residues. V was clipped by 1 base and J by 4 bases, with 11 bases between them.

The chain joins TRBV5-6 to TRBJ1-1; 9 nucleotides agree with TRBD1. The CDR3 sequence is 17 residues long. The J segment lost 1 base and the V segment lost 4 bases, leaving 11 bases of the junction unmatched. Germline V CDR1 and CDR2: SGHDT, YYEEEE. The DNA for the CDR3 is TGTGCCAGCAGCCGCTCCCGGGACAGGGTGACGAACACTGAAGCTTTCTTT. Translated, it gives CASSRSRDRVTNTEAFF.

The chain is built from TRBV19 and TRBJ1-1; 7 bases agree with TRBD1. This CDR3 comprises 14 residues. V shed 3 bases and J 6 bases; nucleotides not matched to a gene: 7. Germline V gene sequence: CDR1 LNHDA, CDR2 SQIVND (reference sequence). The CDR3 sequence is CASSMRWDRPEAFF. The CDR3 nucleotides read TGTGCCAGTAGTATGCGGTGGGACAGACCTGAAGCTTTCTTT. The full variable domain, with the rest looked up from reference TRBV19 and TRBJ1-1, is DGGITQSPKYLFRKEGQNVTLSCEQNLNHDAMYWYRQDPGQGLRLIYYSQIVNDFQKGDIAEGYSVSREKKESFPLTVTSAQKNPTAFYLCASSMRWDRPEAFFGQGTRLTVV.

CDR3 region: CASSVAGTSGFTDTQYF. In nucleotides, the CDR3 is TGTGCCAGCAGCGTAGCCGGGACTAGCGGCTTCACAGATACGCAGTATTTT. The chain employs TRBV9 and TRBJ2-3, with 11 bases matching TRBD2. Trimming took 0 bases from V and 2 from J; bases not matched to a gene: 5. Germline values: CDR1 SGDLS, CDR2 YYNGEE. The CDR3 contains 17 residues.

This clone showed up just once. The V and J genes are TRBV24-1 and TRBJ2-7, with 7 bases matching TRBD2. After removal of 5 bases from V and 6 bases from J, the junction contained 12 bases not matched to a gene. The CDR3 is 15 residues long. From germline, CDR1 is KGHDR and CDR2 SFDVKD. CDR3 residues: CATSVSGPTGGEQYF. CDR3 sequence (DNA): TGTGCCACCAGTGTGAGTGGGCCTACGGGGGGCGAGCAGTACTTC.

This clone was observed once. This chain uses TRBV5-1 with TRBJ1-2; a possible D gene is TRBD1 (6 bases). Deletions cut 2 bases from V and 8 bases from J, with 16 bases between. This CDR3 is 14 amino acids long. Germline-derived CDR1 and CDR2 are SGHRS and YFSETQ. CDR3 sequence: CASSLTLGAEGYTF. The DNA of the CDR3 is TGCGCCAGCAGCTTAACTCTGGGGGCTGAGGGCTACACCTTC.